The T cell receptor beta chain under discussion was sequenced for a study of T cells in Graves' hyperthyroidism and ophthalmopathy (dated by TCRdb to about 2019). Concerning the study at large: Peripheral blood was sampled at the time of initial diagnosis, prior to any treatment. TCR V-J signatures able to tell the groups apart were searched for in a discovery cohort of some 97 patients, of whom more than 40 had Graves' ophthalmopathy and about 55 had stable Graves' hyperthyroidism. Prospective prediction of ophthalmopathy was tested in an independent validation cohort consisting of some 18 hyperthyroidism patients and some 15 patients who later progressed to ophthalmopathy. The roughly 90 discovery patients were divided at random into training and test sets in a 7:3 ratio. In about 6 Graves' hyperthyroidism patients, the study also compared T-cell repertoires from thyroid tissue with T-cell repertoires from blood. After sampling, hyperthyroidism patients received methimazole starting at 30 mg daily, and ophthalmopathy patients received high-dose intravenous methylprednisolone. TCR Vbeta CDR3 sequencing of approximately 140 peripheral blood samples (approximately 44 ophthalmopathy, 75 to 80 hyperthyroidism and 17 progressor patients) is reported in the paper.

This clonotype was seen only a few times. The clone's antigen remains unknown. Per-nucleotide qualities are absent, and no much larger clonotype sits a single base away. The TCR beta CDR3 regions were amplified from RNA transcripts. For the first round of RT-PCR on the TCR CDR3, the HTBI primer set was used together with the Qiagen OneStep RT-PCR kit. A second multiplex PCR round built the libraries, followed by size selection and purification. The libraries were sequenced on an Illumina HiSeq2000 using paired-end 100 bp reads. The study's processing was this. SOAPnuke was used to process the raw data, throwing out any read that contained adapters or uncalled bases, had a mean Phred below 15, or lacked an exact constant-primer or identifier match. COPE v1.2.5 was used to merge the high-quality paired reads, and each unique nucleotide sequence was defined as a clonotype. MiTCR v1.1 was used to align clonotypes to the IMGT TRBV, TRBD and TRBJ reference segments. Analysis was restricted to V-J combinations with a frequency above 0.0001, which covered roughly 99% of repertoires. The TCS score was defined as the ratio of F50 (clonal expansion) to E x V (chaos), calculated using BLOSUM62-based TCRdist between CDR3 peptides within each V-J. Welch's t-statistics and random forest reduced roughly 530 V-J features to 13, which were used in a naive Bayes classifier (R e1071). The public reads were reanalyzed by TCRdb: fastp trimming at Q25, MiXCR alignment, in-frame beta chains only. Merged by CDR3 protein, the rows form single entries marked with the most common genes and DNA. Clone size and V and J calls follow TCRdb, not the original study. For this sample the table gives roughly 500,000 distinct CDR3 sequences, of which 22% were detected only once. The ten largest clonotypes hold 45% to 50% of the sample.

Moderately to severely active disease, a Clinical Activity Score of at least 3, a NOSPECS grade of at least 4, and a duration under 3 months were present in ophthalmopathy patients. Exclusion was applied to patients with uncontrolled infections, other autoimmune diseases, pregnancy or lactation. Diagnoses relied on clinical symptoms, serum thyroxine and TRAb, thyroid ultrasound and orbital computed tomography. PBMCs were separated from over 9 ml of fresh peripheral blood using Ficoll-Paque density gradient centrifugation. Trizol reagent was used to extract total RNA, and RNA quality was then checked on an Agilent 2100 Bioanalyzer. The germline V gene yields SGHRS for CDR1 and YFSETQ for CDR2. Deletion took 4 bases off V and 9 bases off J, with a span of 8 bases between the germline ends. Its CDR3 holds 11 amino acids, cysteine through phenylalanine. Of the read, only the CDR3 DNA is kept; its 33 bases are in frame from base 1.

Summary of the overall study and its limitations: Most expanded thyroid clonotypes (frequency above 0.001) were also found in blood, which suggests that blood repertoires may mirror thyroid immune responses. No statistical method was used to set the sample size in advance, and investigators knew the group allocation. During validation, the model predicted progression to ophthalmopathy a median of around 6 months ahead of onset, with more than 60% sensitivity and 72% to 80% specificity. A 13 V-J signature model separated ophthalmopathy from stable hyperthyroidism, with 87.88% sensitivity and about 81% specificity in cross-validation and 80%/75% in testing.

Here the chain combines TRBV5-1 and TRBJ2-1; no confident D gene assignment can be made. What was sequenced was blood. This TCR derives from a woman in her 70s with Graves' ophthalmopathy. In nucleotide form, the sequence is TGCGCCAGCAGCGAGTCGGTTGAGCAGTTCTTC. Its protein product is CASSESVEQFF.